The present entry profiles one T cell receptor (beta chain) with its context. Its specific antigen is unknown. Base qualities are not provided; no much larger clone lies one nucleotide away. This specimen comes from a study of radiotherapy plus CTLA-4 blockade in lung cancer (dated by TCRdb to about 2018). As for the study more broadly: Among the enrolled patients, around 17% had an objective response, and 25% to 35% reached disease control.

The study evaluated CTLA-4 blockade (ipilimumab) given together with focal radiation therapy in patients who had chemo-refractory metastatic non-small-cell lung cancer. General study outcomes and caveats: The strongest predictors of response were reported to be early dynamic shifts in blood T cell clones along with a rise in serum interferon-beta following radiation. After treatment with radiotherapy and ipilimumab, TCR clones that originated in tumors expanded in peripheral blood.

Library creation used the immunoSEQ multiplex PCR assay. The table was pulled from immuneACCESS by TCRdb, which kept in-frame rearrangements only. Such tables lose some clones; where checked, under half of the loss comes from unresolved V genes, and the rest has no known cause. In all, the sample holds roughly 120,000 clones, and roughly 80% of those were seen once. The ten largest account for 4.5% to 6.5% of the sample. This TCR came from a human donor with non-small cell lung cancer who had a partial response to radiotherapy plus ipilimumab. Sample: peripheral blood, taken from a patient treated with radiotherapy plus ipilimumab.

The bases are TGCGCCAGCAGCTTTCTGCCGGACAGGAGTATCTATGGCTACACCTTC. Its translation is CASSFLPDRSIYGYTF. The rearranged chain carries TRBV5-1 and TRBJ1-2; the junction holds 7 bases that match TRBD1. Inclusive of the bounding cysteine and phenylalanine, the CDR3 is 16 residues long. CDR3 DNA is the only sequence kept; it has 48 bases, read in frame from the first base. Compared with germline, V lacks 2 bases and J lacks 4 bases; bases without a gene match: 11. CDR1 and CDR2, looked up from the germline V gene, are SGHRS and YFSETQ.